This T cell receptor (beta chain) derives from a study of CD8+CD57+ T cells in acquired aplastic anemia. On the study more broadly: An average of 3.2 ug of DNA was obtained from sorted CD4+ and CD8+ cells.

CDR3 and TCR beta VDJ profiling relied on a genomic DNA template. TCRdb re-derived calls from the reads in MiXCR, one entry per CDR3 protein. The sample records just over 450,000 distinct CDR3 sequences, around 30% being singletons. Germline values: CDR1 MGHRA, CDR2 YSYEKL. Trimming removed 5 bases from V and 12 bases from J, with 23 bases in between. The CDR3 sequence is 15 residues long. Patients who underwent sequencing had shown CD8+CD57+ cell expansion by flow cytometry. The diagnosis in all patients was severe acquired aplastic anemia. The rearrangement joins TRBV4-1 to TRBJ2-1, with a possible D match to TRBD2 (6 bases). The sample consisted of sorted CD4+, CD8+, or CD8+CD57+ T cells (not recorded which) from PBMCs. The clonotype was recovered from a human donor with aplastic anemia. This CDR3 reads CASSDVGLPPLGQFF. The CDR3 coding sequence is TGCGCCAGCAGCGATGTTGGACTACCTCCCCTGGGGCAGTTCTTC.